These 5 T cell receptor beta chains share one sample of origin, sequenced in a study of beta chain features in type 1 diabetes. The entirety of the isolated RNA underwent reverse transcription, so expressed TCRB transcripts were sequenced. The data were produced by immunoSEQ multiplex PCR, yet TCRdb's version contains in-frame clones alone and is incomplete. The repertoire holds tens of thousands of clones, with 51% as singletons. Sequencing input: Tregs from blood. Source of these receptors: a woman younger than 30 in good health.

The chain links TRBV5-1 to TRBJ2-7; D possibly corresponds to TRBD1 (6 bases). The V gene's germline CDR1 is SGHRS and CDR2 YFSETQ. This CDR3 is 16 amino acids long. Between the trimmed V and J ends, which lost 0 bases and 4 bases, there was a span of 17 bases. In nucleotides, the CDR3 is TGCGCCAGCAGCTTGGTGGCAGGGGACACTACTTACGAGCAGTACTTC. It specifies CASSLVAGDTTYEQYF.

The V gene is TRBV27, the J gene TRBJ2-7, with D possibly TRBD2 on 5 matching bases. The CDR3 loop spans 13 amino acids. The V gene's germline CDR1 is MNHEY and CDR2 SMNVEV (reference sequence). Trimming took off 6 bases at V and 3 bases at J, with 12 bases between the two ends. CDR3 residues: CASRRASFYEQYF. The CDR3 DNA sequence: TGTGCCAGCAGGAGGGCCTCGTTCTACGAGCAGTACTTC.

The chain employs TRBV11-1 and TRBJ1-1; the match to TRBD1 covers 7 bases. The CDR3 runs to 15 residues. Germline CDR1 reads SGHAT; CDR2 reads FQDESV (reference sequence). After removal of 1 base from V and 5 bases from J, the junction contained 7 bases not matched to a gene. For the CDR3, the DNA is TGTGCCAGCAGCTTAGAAGCAGGGGGTAATACTGAAGCTTTCTTT. It encodes CASSLEAGGNTEAFF. The entire variable domain, with the rest obtained from reference TRBV11-1 and TRBJ1-1, is as follows: EAEVAQSPRYKITEKSQAVAFWCDPISGHATLYWYRQILGQGPELLVQFQDESVVDDSQLPKDRFSAERLKGVDSTLKIQPAELGDSAMYLCASSLEAGGNTEAFFGQGTRLTVV.

V usage is TRBV4-3 and J usage is TRBJ2-7, with D tentatively TRBD1 (6 bases). The V gene lost 4 bases and the J gene lost 2 bases, with 9 bases spanning the gap. Germline assignment: CDR1 LGHNA and CDR2 YSLEER. The CDR3 is 13 amino acids. The CDR3 DNA follows: TGCGCCAGCAGCCGGGGACACACCTACGAGCAGTACTTC. It specifies CASSRGHTYEQYF.

The rearrangement links TRBV7-2 to TRBJ1-5, with 8 bases that match TRBD1. The V and J ends lost 5 bases and 9 bases, in that order; junction bases with no gene match: 9. The CDR3 has 14 amino acids. The germline V gene encodes CDR1 SGHTA and CDR2 FQGNSA. Written as DNA, the CDR3 is TGTGCCAGCAGCCCCGGACAGGGAGGTGGGCCCCAGCATTTT. Translated: CASSPGQGGGPQHF.